This T cell receptor beta chain stems from a study of shared clonotypes between healthy human individuals. Clones were read by immunoSEQ multiplex PCR, and TCRdb kept only the in-frame ones, dropping some. The sample contains approximately 2,300,000 clones, 85% to 95% of which appear only once. The CDR3 contains 13 residues. Trimming removed 3 bases from V and 10 bases from J, with 13 bases in between. Germline CDR1 is KGHSH and CDR2 is LQKENI. V is TRBV18 and J is TRBJ2-1; the D is unclear. The clonotype comes from a man aged 18 to 35 in good health. Some clones in this sample may be carry-over from other donors' samples. Sequencing was performed on naive CD4+ T cells from PBMCs. Subset given: CD45RA+ positively selected. This CDR3 is CASSPGLSYEQFF. CDR3 in DNA: TGTGCCAGCTCACCGGGTCTTAGCTACGAGCAGTTCTTC.